This TCR beta chain was observed in a study of blood T cell repertoires in COVID-19. With V trimmed by 4 bases and J by 5 bases, 10 bases remained unmatched. This CDR3 spans 16 amino acids. Germline V gene data show CDR1 as SGHRS and CDR2 as YFSETQ. In the original workflow: Scientists estimated how many nucleated cells there were by amplifying reference gene primers. Data came from immunoSEQ multiplex PCR; TCRdb stores just in-frame clones and leaves some out. The V and J calls and clone size were taken over from that table, and D and trimming were inferred from the DNA. The sample holds about 300,000 clones; 65% to 85% are singletons and the top ten take more than 1.4%.

Input material: peripheral blood. The rearrangement uses TRBV5-1 and TRBJ2-5; 11 nucleotides align to TRBD2. The TCR sequence derives from a human donor with COVID-19, enrolled during active disease. The donor label of this sample is uncertain. CDR3 DNA sequence: TGCGCCAGCAGCGCGGGACTAGCGGTATTTGCGGAGACCCAGTACTTC. As protein: CASSAGLAVFAETQYF.